The rows below give T cell receptor beta chains drawn from one sample of a study of cytomegalovirus exposure and HLA in healthy donors. TCRdb's copy holds only in-frame clones and misses some; the assay was immunoSEQ multiplex PCR. The sample comprises roughly 140,000 clones, around four fifths of which are singletons, and under 2.5% rests with the top ten. Sequencing was done on a sample of PBMCs. All receptors come from a man aged 25 to 40 in good health and CMV-seronegative. Each CDR3 is given with its conserved first and last residue. A D gene is named only where the DNA matches it firmly. Rows may omit the clone size; those that give it use once, few, many or a size class.

cdr3_nt cdr3_aa j_call d_call v_call clone_size
TGTGCCAGCAGTTTAAGGACAGACTATGAGCAGTACTTC CASSLRTDYEQYF TRBJ2-7 - TRBV28 -
TGTGCCAGCGGGACACCGAACACCGGGGAGCTGTTTTTT CASGTPNTGELFF TRBJ2-2 - TRBV2 -
TGCAGCGTGGCTCGACAGAGCTCCTACAATGAGCAGTTCTTC CSVARQSSYNEQFF TRBJ2-1 - TRBV29-1 many
TGTGCCAGCAGCTTAGGGGAGAGCTATAATTCACCCCTCCACTTT CASSLGESYNSPLHF TRBJ1-6 - TRBV7-9 -
TGTGCCAGCAGTCCCGTGGAGGCTCCCTACTATGGCTACACCTTC CASSPVEAPYYGYTF TRBJ1-2 - TRBV6-5 -
TGTGCCAGCGGGACTAGCGGGGGCACCGGGGAGCTGTTTTTT CASGTSGGTGELFF TRBJ2-2 TRBD2 TRBV6-6 few
TGCGCCAGCAGCTTGACTGGTGGAGTCTCTGGAAACACCATATATTTT CASSLTGGVSGNTIYF TRBJ1-3 - TRBV5-1 -
TGTGCCAGTAGTGCCGACAGTCAAGGTACTGAAGCTTTCTTT CASSADSQGTEAFF TRBJ1-1 - TRBV19 -
TGTGCCAGCAGGTCGACAGGGGGCTATGGCTACACCTTC CASRSTGGYGYTF TRBJ1-2 TRBD1 TRBV6-5 -
TGTGCCAGCAGCCCGGGACAGGGGGCGAGAAACAATGAGCAGTTCTTC CASSPGQGARNNEQFF TRBJ2-1 TRBD1 TRBV6-6 -
TGTGCCAGCTCACCAGGGACAATTCGTGGGTTAAATGAGCAGTTCTTC CASSPGTIRGLNEQFF TRBJ2-1 - TRBV18 -
TGTGCCAGCAGCTTTTCATGGCGGGGGGATAGCAATCAGCCCCAGCATTTT CASSFSWRGDSNQPQHF TRBJ1-5 - TRBV7-9 -
TGTGCCAGCAGCGACACAGGCCCATGGGGCTACACCTTC CASSDTGPWGYTF TRBJ1-2 - TRBV9 -
TGTGCCAGCAGCCCTGGACAGGGTAAAGTTAGGTCCTACGAGCAGTACTTC CASSPGQGKVRSYEQYF TRBJ2-7 TRBD1 TRBV7-9 -
TGTGCCAGCAGTGTATATGAGCAGTTCTTC CASSVYEQFF TRBJ2-1 - TRBV2 -
TGTGCCAGCAGCCAATTAGGGTCAGGGGGAGATACGCAGTATTTT CASSQLGSGGDTQYF TRBJ2-3 TRBD1 TRBV14 -
TGTGCCAGCTCACCACACGAGAAATCCTACAATGAGCAGTTCTTC CASSPHEKSYNEQFF TRBJ2-1 - TRBV18 -
TGTGCCAGTTCTCCTAGCGGGTTTACGTACGAGCAGTACTTC CASSPSGFTYEQYF TRBJ2-7 TRBD2 TRBV19 -
TGTGCCAGCAGCTTGGATCCGGGGTCCTACGAGCAGTACTTC CASSLDPGSYEQYF TRBJ2-7 - TRBV5-4 -
TGCGCCAGCAGCTTGCTTCAGGATTACGAAGAGACCCAGTACTTC CASSLLQDYEETQYF TRBJ2-5 - TRBV5-1 -
TGCAGCGTTGAAGGTGGAGCCCCCGGGGAGACCCAGTACTTC CSVEGGAPGETQYF TRBJ2-5 - TRBV29-1 -
TGTGCCAGCTCTGGACAGGTACGTGAGACCCAGTACTTC CASSGQVRETQYF TRBJ2-5 TRBD1 TRBV5-7 -
TGTGCCAGCAGCACCCGGGACAGGGGGCGGTATGATTGGTCCTACAATGAGCAGTTCTTC CASSTRDRGRYDWSYNEQFF TRBJ2-1 TRBD1 TRBV14 -
TGCGCCAGCAGCTTGGTTACAGGGTCCACTGAAGCTTTCTTT CASSLVTGSTEAFF TRBJ1-1 - TRBV5-1 -
TGCGCCAGCAGCCAAGGGGAGCGACAGGGGTGGACTGAAGCTTTCTTT CASSQGERQGWTEAFF TRBJ1-1 TRBD1 TRBV4-1 once
TGTGCCAGCTCACCAGAGTGGGGGGGGAACACTGAAGCTTTCTTT CASSPEWGGNTEAFF TRBJ1-1 - TRBV18 -
TGTGCCACCCGCGCGGGACAGGAACACACTGAAGCTTTCTTT CATRAGQEHTEAFF TRBJ1-1 TRBD1 TRBV10-3 few
TGTGCCAGCAGCCCCCACAGGGGTGGCTTGACTGAAGCTTTCTTT CASSPHRGGLTEAFF TRBJ1-1 TRBD1 TRBV6-5 -
TGTGCCAGTAGTATAGCAGGCAGGGAAGTTGATGGCTACACCTTC CASSIAGREVDGYTF TRBJ1-2 - TRBV19 -
TGTGCCAGCAGCCCGCGGGCGCGGATCGGAAACACCATATATTTT CASSPRARIGNTIYF TRBJ1-3 - TRBV2 once
TGCGCCAGCAGCCAAGATCGCGGGGCCGGGGAGCTGTTTTTT CASSQDRGAGELFF TRBJ2-2 - TRBV4-1 -
TGCGCCAGCAGCCAAGATGGCACTAGCGCCAATGAGCAGTTCTTC CASSQDGTSANEQFF TRBJ2-1 TRBD2 TRBV4-1 -
TGTGCCAGCAGTTTACCCGGAGTTGAAAAACTGTTTTTT CASSLPGVEKLFF TRBJ1-4 - TRBV28 -
TGTGCCAGCTCGCCTCGGGACAGAGGGGACTCTGGGGCCAACGTCCTGACTTTC CASSPRDRGDSGANVLTF TRBJ2-6 TRBD1 TRBV18 -
TGCGCCAGCAGCCCCCAGGGGTTTAATGAAAAACTGTTTTTT CASSPQGFNEKLFF TRBJ1-4 - TRBV5-1 few
TGTGCCAGCAGTGAAATCAGGGTTGGAGAAAAACTGTTTTTT CASSEIRVGEKLFF TRBJ1-4 - TRBV6-1 -